A single sample gave rise to the 21 T cell receptor beta chains below, sequenced in a study of blood T cell repertoires in COVID-19. Method: immunoSEQ multiplex PCR; TCRdb's copy keeps in-frame clones and lacks some. The table shows 53,000 or so clones, with about 88% occurring only once. Material: peripheral blood. The receptors derive from a man aged 65-85 years with active COVID-19.

CDR3 sequence (DNA): TGTGCCAGCAGCCAGACGACGGAAGGGGTAGCTTTCTTT. It codes for CASSQTTEGVAFF. V and J are TRBV3-1 (or the pseudogene TRBV3-2) and TRBJ1-1; D possibly corresponds to TRBD1 (5 bases). Trimming took off 3 bases at V and 10 bases at J, with 15 bases between the two ends. CDR1 and CDR2 (germline): LGHDT, YNNKEL (reference sequence). The CDR3 covers 13 residues.

V gene TRBV2 combines with J gene TRBJ2-7, with a tentative D call TRBD1 (5 bases). Trimming took 3 bases from V and 1 from J, leaving 13 bases between them. CDR1 is SNHLY, CDR2 FYNNEI, per germline. This CDR3 contains 15 residues. CDR3 amino acids: CASSDRADRSYEQYF. In DNA form, the CDR3 reads TGTGCCAGCAGTGACAGGGCCGACAGATCCTACGAGCAGTACTTC.

About this clone: Germline and junction disagree at one end, which may indicate a read error. This chain uses TRBV7-9 with TRBJ1-2; no firm D call. Germline CDR1 reads SEHNR; CDR2 reads FQNEAQ (reference sequence). This CDR3 has 11 amino acids. CDR3: CASSSHGRRGF. The CDR3 DNA sequence: TGTGCCAGCAGCTCGCACGGGCGGCGGGGCTTC.

This clone was counted between two and nine times. The CDR3 DNA reads TGTGCCATCAGCTCCGGGAGCGGGAGGCCGGGTGGCACAGATACGCAGTATTTT. It translates to CAISSGSGRPGGTDTQYF. The chain joins TRBV10-3 to TRBJ2-3, with 9 bases identical to TRBD2. CDR1 and CDR2 (germline): ENHRY, SYGVKD. Unmatched junction bases numbered 14, after V lost 6 bases and J lost 1 base. CDR3 size: 18 residues.

The genes are TRBV29-1 and TRBJ2-7; TRBD2 matches at 7 bases. Germline CDR1 and CDR2: SQVTM and ANQGSEA. J lost 1 base, V lost 2 bases, and 2 bases had no gene match. The CDR3 sequence is 13 residues long. CDR3 amino acids: CSVELAESYEQYF. CDR3 DNA sequence: TGCAGCGTTGAACTAGCGGAATCCTACGAGCAGTACTTC.

The genes are TRBV5-1 and TRBJ2-3, with a possible D match to TRBD2 (6 bases). The V gene's germline CDR1 is SGHRS and CDR2 YFSETQ. Trimming removed 3 bases at V and 2 bases at J, with 19 bases between. The CDR3 extends over 17 amino acids. This chain's CDR3 is CASSSSRAGSVTDTQYF. DNA for the CDR3: TGCGCCAGCAGCTCCTCCAGAGCGGGCTCCGTCACAGATACGCAGTATTTT.

This clone came up once. The rearrangement uses TRBV30 and TRBJ2-7, with unresolved D. This CDR3 contains 12 residues. V dropped 1 base and J dropped 1 base, with 5 bases sitting between them. Germline lookup yields CDR1 GTSNPN and CDR2 SVGIG (reference sequence). CDR3 loop: CAWSELSYEQYF. The CDR3 DNA reads as TGTGCCTGGAGTGAGCTTTCCTACGAGCAGTACTTC.

The rearrangement joins TRBV4-3 to TRBJ1-1; unclear D gene. The V gene lost 4 bases and the J gene lost 4 bases, with 16 bases spanning the gap. Germline V gene sequence: CDR1 LGHNA, CDR2 YSLEER. This CDR3 region has 15 residues. This CDR3 is CASSLNMGASTEAFF. The CDR3 coding sequence is TGCGCCAGCAGCCTAAATATGGGCGCCAGCACTGAAGCTTTCTTT.

This chain joins TRBV19 and TRBJ2-5, with a weak D call TRBD1 (6 bases). The V and J ends lost 6 bases and 7 bases respectively, with 18 bases between them. This CDR3 comprises 14 residues. Germline CDR1 LNHDA, CDR2 SQIVND (reference sequence). The CDR3 coding sequence is TGTGCCAGTAGCCCGCAACAGGGAGTTGGGACCCAGTACTTC. Protein sequence: CASSPQQGVGTQYF.

This chain uses TRBV3-1 (or the pseudogene TRBV3-2) with TRBJ2-5, with D maybe TRBD1 (5 bases). V gave up 0 bases and J gave up 4 bases, with 12 bases separating them. The CDR3 covers 15 residues. Germline V lookup: CDR1 LGHDT, CDR2 YNNKEL (reference sequence). The CDR3 nucleotides are TGTGCCAGCAGCCAAGATGGCAGGGAAGTAGAGACCCAGTACTTC. Translation: CASSQDGREVETQYF.

This sequence joins TRBV5-8 and TRBJ2-7, with 12 bases fitting TRBD1. The ends lost 4 bases at V and 3 bases at J; junction bases unmatched: 8. The CDR3 is 16 amino acids. Germline V gene lookup returns CDR1 SGHTS and CDR2 YDEGEE. The CDR3 protein is CASSSPGTGGIYEQYF. The CDR3 nucleotides are TGTGCCAGCAGCAGCCCCGGGACAGGGGGCATCTACGAGCAGTACTTC. The full variable domain, in which reference TRBV5-8 and TRBJ2-7 provide the parts outside the CDR3, is EAGVTQSPTHLIKTRGQQATLRCSPISGHTSVYWYQQALGLGLQFLLWYDEGEERNRGNFPPRFSGRQFPNYSSELNVNALELEDSALYLCASSSPGTGGIYEQYFGPGTRLTVT.

V and J are TRBV7-2 and TRBJ2-1; TRBD2 matches at 9 bases. Germline V lookup: CDR1 SGHTA, CDR2 FQGNSA. CDR3 length equals 18 residues. Unmatched junction bases numbered 21, after V lost 6 bases and J lost 9 bases. The CDR3 protein is CASRAELGGRASRGEQFF. The DNA of the CDR3 is TGTGCCAGCAGAGCTGAACTCGGCGGGAGGGCCTCCAGGGGTGAGCAGTTCTTC.

The chain has TRBV28 and TRBJ1-5; D call uncertain. Germline V gene lookup returns CDR1 MDHEN and CDR2 SYDVKM. CDR3 size: 12 residues. Trimming left V 7 bases short and J 6 bases short, with 10 bases between. CDR3 loop: CASTDPRQPQHF. The CDR3 nucleotides read TGTGCCAGCACCGATCCGCGTCAGCCCCAGCATTTT.

The rearrangement uses TRBV24-1 and TRBJ2-3, with no clear D. Germline CDR1 reads KGHDR; CDR2 reads SFDVKD. V lost 3 bases and J 10 bases, leaving 7 bases between the germline ends. The CDR3 loop spans 11 amino acids. The DNA for the CDR3 is TGTGCCACCAGTGATCGAGAGTCGCAGTATTTT. This translates into CATSDRESQYF.

This chain connects TRBV2 to TRBJ2-7; 12 nucleotides align to TRBD2. Germline CDR1 and CDR2: SNHLY and FYNNEI. The trim removed 5 bases at V and 2 bases at J, leaving 1 base unmatched. This CDR3 is 14 amino acids long. The CDR3 nucleotides read TGTGCCAGCAGTCTAGCGGGAGGGCCCTACGAGCAGTACTTC. Translating gives CASSLAGGPYEQYF. Full variable domain (rest looked up from reference TRBV2 and TRBJ2-7): EPEVTQTPSHQVTQMGQEVILRCVPISNHLYFYWYRQILGQKVEFLVSFYNNEISEKSEIFDDQFSVERPDGSNFTLKIRSTKLEDSAMYFCASSLAGGPYEQYFGPGTRLTVT.

The chain carries TRBV6-5 and TRBJ1-4, with no clear D. V lost 0 bases, J lost 2 bases, and 10 bases lay in between. Germline values: CDR1 MNHEY, CDR2 SVGAGI. The length of the CDR3 is 16 residues. Here the CDR3 reads CASSYSHYTTNEKLFF. The CDR3 region has the DNA TGTGCCAGCAGTTACTCCCACTATACTACTAATGAAAAACTGTTTTTT.

The V gene is TRBV5-4, the J gene TRBJ2-1; 10 bases are a match to TRBD2. CDR3 length: 18 residues. V lost 0 bases, J lost 2 bases, and 8 bases stayed unmatched. Germline V gives CDR1 SGHNT, CDR2 YYREEE (reference sequence). The CDR3 region is CASSLGGIAGGTYNEQFF. The CDR3 DNA is TGTGCCAGCAGCTTGGGGGGAATAGCGGGAGGTACCTACAATGAGCAGTTCTTC.

The chain has TRBV10-2 and TRBJ2-7; maybe TRBD1 (5 bases). In germline, CDR1 is WSHSY, CDR2 SAAADI. The length of the CDR3 is 14 residues. Trimming stripped 0 bases from V and 2 bases from J, with 8 bases between. CDR3 region: CASSESTGPYEQYF. CDR3 coding DNA: TGCGCCAGCAGTGAGTCAACAGGTCCCTACGAGCAGTACTTC.

The V call is TRBV11-2, the J call TRBJ2-5; D remains unclear. Trimming left V 6 bases short and J 5 bases short, with 16 bases between. The CDR3 is 14 residues long. Germline CDR1 SGHAT, CDR2 FQNNGV. For the CDR3, the DNA is TGTGCCAGCAGTCATCCGGTAGCAGTGGAGACCCAGTACTTC. Its protein is CASSHPVAVETQYF.

The chain carries TRBV5-1 and TRBJ2-3, with 9 bases that match TRBD2. Germline V gives CDR1 SGHRS, CDR2 YFSETQ. This CDR3 is built from 17 residues. J gave up 3 bases and V 0 bases, and 8 bases lay outside the gene matches. CDR3 sequence (DNA): TGCGCCAGCAGCTTGGCCACGGCGGGAGGGCCGACAGATACGCAGTATTTT. Protein: CASSLATAGGPTDTQYF. The whole variable domain, remainder taken from reference TRBV5-1 and TRBJ2-3, is KAGVTQTPRYLIKTRGQQVTLSCSPISGHRSVSWYQQTPGQGLQFLFEYFSETQRNKGNFPGRFSGRQFSNSRSEMNVSTLELGDSALYLCASSLATAGGPTDTQYFGPGTRLTVL.

The genes are TRBV6-1 and TRBJ2-7; TRBD1 agrees at 8 bases. Germline lookup yields CDR1 MNHNS and CDR2 SASEGT. V dropped 2 bases and J dropped 6; count of bases not matched to a gene: 6. CDR3 length: 14 residues. CDR3 region: CASSELTGAAEQYF. DNA for the CDR3: TGTGCCAGCAGTGAATTGACAGGGGCTGCCGAGCAGTACTTC.